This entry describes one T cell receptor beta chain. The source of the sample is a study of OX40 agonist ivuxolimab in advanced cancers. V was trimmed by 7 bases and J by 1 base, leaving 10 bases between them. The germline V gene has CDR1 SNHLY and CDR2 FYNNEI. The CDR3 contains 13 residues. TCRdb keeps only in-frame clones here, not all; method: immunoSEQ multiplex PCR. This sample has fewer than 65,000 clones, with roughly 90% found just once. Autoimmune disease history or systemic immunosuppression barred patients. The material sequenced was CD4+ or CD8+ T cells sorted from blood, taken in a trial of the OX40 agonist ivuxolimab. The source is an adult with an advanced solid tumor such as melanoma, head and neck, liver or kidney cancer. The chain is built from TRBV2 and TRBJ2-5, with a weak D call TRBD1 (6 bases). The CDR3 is CASKRTVQETQYF. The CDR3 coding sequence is TGTGCCAGCAAAAGGACAGTCCAAGAGACCCAGTACTTC.